The 6 T cell receptor beta chains listed next were all sequenced from one sample in a study of OX40 agonist ivuxolimab in advanced cancers. Clones were read by immunoSEQ multiplex PCR, and TCRdb kept only the in-frame ones, dropping some. The sample includes just under 65,000 clones, roughly 81% seen only once; the top ten take 9.8%. This specimen consisted of CD4+ or CD8+ T cells sorted from blood, obtained in a trial of the OX40 agonist ivuxolimab. Receptors were obtained from an adult with an advanced solid tumor such as melanoma, head and neck, liver or kidney cancer.

This chain uses TRBV7-6 with TRBJ2-3; 7 positions match TRBD2. The CDR3 consists of 16 residues. J was trimmed by 1 base and V by 2 bases; bases with no gene match: 6. Germline V gene lookup returns CDR1 SGHVS and CDR2 FNYEAQ. The CDR3: CASSLRTRTGTDTQYF. CDR3 nucleotide sequence: TGTGCCAGCAGCTTAAGGACTAGAACCGGCACAGATACGCAGTATTTT. Full variable domain (missing parts from reference TRBV7-6 and TRBJ2-3): GAGVSQSPRYKVTKRGQDVALRCDPISGHVSLYWYRQALGQGPEFLTYFNYEAQQDKSGLPNDRFSAERPEGSISTLTIQRTEQRDSAMYRCASSLRTRTGTDTQYFGPGTRLTVL.

The chain uses TRBV18 and TRBJ2-2; 9 positions match TRBD2. V was pared by 3 bases and J by 0 bases, with 2 bases of the junction left unmatched. Germline V lookup: CDR1 KGHSH, CDR2 LQKENI. The CDR3 loop spans 16 amino acids. The CDR3 is CASSPLAGANTGELFF. CDR3 bases: TGTGCCAGCTCACCTTTAGCGGGGGCGAACACCGGGGAGCTGTTTTTT.

Points on this clone: An end of the junction does not agree with germline; a read error may underlie this. The chain couples TRBV6-5 to TRBJ1-2; 9 bases match TRBD1. The CDR3 extends over 14 amino acids. The germline CDR1 and CDR2 sequences are MNHEY and SVGAGI. CDR3 bases: TGTGCCAGCAGTACCCCCCTGGGACAGGGTTTTTCTCACTTC. Amino acid sequence: CASSTPLGQGFSHF.

This chain joins TRBV4-3 and TRBJ2-3, with 13 bases lining up with TRBD2. Germline V gene data show CDR1 as LGHNA and CDR2 as YSLEER. V shed 0 bases, J shed 2 bases, and the junction held 8 bases outside the gene matches. The CDR3 totals 19 residues. The CDR3 sequence is CASSQDWTSGGHSTDTQYF. The CDR3 DNA sequence: TGCGCCAGCAGCCAAGATTGGACTAGCGGGGGCCATTCCACAGATACGCAGTATTTT.

This clone was seen a few times. The CDR3, as DNA: TGTGCCAGCAGTGCTAGCGGAGGGGTTAGCTCCTACAATGAGCAGTTCTTC. It specifies CASSASGGVSSYNEQFF. The chain employs TRBV6-1 and TRBJ2-1; 7 bases map to TRBD2. The CDR3 has 17 residues. From germline, CDR1 is MNHNS and CDR2 SASEGT. The V segment lost 4 bases and the J segment 0 bases; nucleotides outside the gene matches: 9.

The rearrangement uses TRBV9 and TRBJ2-1, with 8 bases that match TRBD2. Trimming removed 4 bases from V and 5 bases from J; junction bases left unmatched: 8. Germline CDR1 SGDLS, CDR2 YYNGEE. The CDR3 totals 15 residues. The CDR3: CASSPWASGHNEQFF. In nucleotides, the CDR3 is TGTGCCAGCAGCCCTTGGGCTAGCGGGCACAATGAGCAGTTCTTC. The entire variable domain, with the rest obtained from reference TRBV9 and TRBJ2-1, is as follows: DSGVTQTPKHLITATGQRVTLRCSPRSGDLSVYWYQQSLDQGLQFLIQYYNGEERAKGNILERFSAQQFPDLHSELNLSSLELGDSALYFCASSPWASGHNEQFFGPGTRLTVL.